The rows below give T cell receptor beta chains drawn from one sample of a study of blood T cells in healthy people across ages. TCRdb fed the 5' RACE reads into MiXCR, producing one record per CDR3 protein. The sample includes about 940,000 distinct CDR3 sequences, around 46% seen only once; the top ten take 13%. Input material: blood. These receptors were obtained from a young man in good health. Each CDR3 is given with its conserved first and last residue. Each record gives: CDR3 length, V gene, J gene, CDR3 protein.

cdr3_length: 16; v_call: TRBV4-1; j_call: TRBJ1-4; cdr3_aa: CASSQEFSQRSEKLFF
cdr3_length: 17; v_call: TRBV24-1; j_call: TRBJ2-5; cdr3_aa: CATSDPAASGGENEQYF
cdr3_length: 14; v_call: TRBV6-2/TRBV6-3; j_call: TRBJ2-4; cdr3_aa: CASRPYTGGNIQYF
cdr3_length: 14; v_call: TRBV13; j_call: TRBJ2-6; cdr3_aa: CASRGPSGANVLTF
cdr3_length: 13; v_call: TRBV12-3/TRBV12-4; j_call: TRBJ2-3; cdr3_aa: CASSIARGDTQYF
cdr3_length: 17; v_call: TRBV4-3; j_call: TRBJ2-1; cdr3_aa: CASSQEGPAGGQYEQFF
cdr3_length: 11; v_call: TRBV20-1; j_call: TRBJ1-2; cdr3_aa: CSAKTGSGYTF
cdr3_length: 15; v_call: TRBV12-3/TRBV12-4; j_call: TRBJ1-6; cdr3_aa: CASSLALGNNSPLHF
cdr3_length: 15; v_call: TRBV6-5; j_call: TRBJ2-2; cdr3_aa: CASSRSPGSTGELFF
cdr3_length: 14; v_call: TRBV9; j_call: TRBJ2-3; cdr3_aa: CASSVGVVPDTQYF
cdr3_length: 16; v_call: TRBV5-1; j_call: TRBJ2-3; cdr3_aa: CASWGTGLTSTDTQYF
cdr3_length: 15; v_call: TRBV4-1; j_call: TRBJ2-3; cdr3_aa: CASSQMQGGTDTQYF
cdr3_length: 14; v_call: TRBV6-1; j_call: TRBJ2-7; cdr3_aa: CASSTGGGGNEQYF
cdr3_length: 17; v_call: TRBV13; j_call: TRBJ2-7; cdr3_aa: CASSPTSGGAGSYEQYF
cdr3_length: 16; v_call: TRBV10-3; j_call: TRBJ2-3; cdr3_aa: CAISIIEGGRTDTQYF
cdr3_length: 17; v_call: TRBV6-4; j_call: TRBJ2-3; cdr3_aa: CASSEDSGGAGTDTQYF
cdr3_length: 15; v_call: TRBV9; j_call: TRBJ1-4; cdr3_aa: CASSPSQGMGEKLFF
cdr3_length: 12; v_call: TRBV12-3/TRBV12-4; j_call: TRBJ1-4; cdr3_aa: CASSLQGDKLFF
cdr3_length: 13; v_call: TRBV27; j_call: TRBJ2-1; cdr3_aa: CASGTGIGNEQFF
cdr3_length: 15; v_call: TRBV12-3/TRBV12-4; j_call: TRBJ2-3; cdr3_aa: CASSLSTGEILTQYF
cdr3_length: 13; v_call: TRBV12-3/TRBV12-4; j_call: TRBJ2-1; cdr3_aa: CASSLGMYNEQFF
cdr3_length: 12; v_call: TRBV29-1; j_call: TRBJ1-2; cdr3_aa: CSVPGSSGGHTF
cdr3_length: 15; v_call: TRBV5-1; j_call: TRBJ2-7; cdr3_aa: CASSFSASNSYEQYF
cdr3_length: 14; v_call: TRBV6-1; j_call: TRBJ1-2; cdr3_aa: CASSEGAGADGYTF
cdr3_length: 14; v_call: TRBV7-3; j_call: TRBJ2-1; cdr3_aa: CASSLGQPNNEQFF
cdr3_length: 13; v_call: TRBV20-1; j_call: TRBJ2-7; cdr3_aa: CSATRDTAYEQYF
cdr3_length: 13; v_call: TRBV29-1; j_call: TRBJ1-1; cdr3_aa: CSVSNRRDTEAFF
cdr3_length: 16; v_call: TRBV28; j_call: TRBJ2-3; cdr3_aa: CASRSTGTGGTDTQYF
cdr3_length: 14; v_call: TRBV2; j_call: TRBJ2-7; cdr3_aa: CARSEVFTSYEQYF
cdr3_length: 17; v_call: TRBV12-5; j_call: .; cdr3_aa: CASGFNPDGGTYNEQYF
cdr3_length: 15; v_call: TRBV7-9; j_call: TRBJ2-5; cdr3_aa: CASSLVAGVRETQYF
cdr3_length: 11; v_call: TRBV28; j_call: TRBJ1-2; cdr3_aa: CASSLPIGYTF
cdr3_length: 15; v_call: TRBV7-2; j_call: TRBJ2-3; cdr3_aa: CAVPGAGGSTDAQYF
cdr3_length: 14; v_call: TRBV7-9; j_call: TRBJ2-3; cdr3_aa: CASISKESTDTQYF
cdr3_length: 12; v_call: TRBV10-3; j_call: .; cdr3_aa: CAIRENGETQYF
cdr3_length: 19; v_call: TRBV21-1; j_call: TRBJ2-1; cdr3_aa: CASSKEFLASGGHYNEQFF